One T cell receptor (beta chain) is described in this entry. Original methodology: Reference gene primer amplification gave nucleated cell count estimates. Repertoires were generated with immunoSEQ multiplex PCR, while TCRdb's copy carries only in-frame clones and drops some. From that table come the V and J calls and clone size; the DNA was used to work out D and trimming. The sample records some 14,000 clones, 81% being singletons. The entry originates in a study of blood T cell repertoires in COVID-19. At the level of the study: The United States, Italy and Spain provided the acute and convalescent COVID-19 samples. From T cells, B-cell-depleted T cells, or PBMCs came the material, which was cDNA or gDNA.

The germline gives CDR1 SGDLS, CDR2 YYNGEE. The V and J ends lost 5 bases and 0 bases respectively, with 12 bases between them. The CDR3 is 14 amino acids. The sequenced material came from peripheral blood. V is TRBV9 and J is TRBJ2-7, with D maybe TRBD1 (6 bases). The source of this sequence is a human donor in a cohort sampled during active COVID-19. CDR3 in amino acids: CASSLGDTSYEQYF. The CDR3 region has the DNA TGTGCCAGCAGTTTGGGGGACACCTCCTACGAGCAGTACTTC.